The clone carrying this T cell receptor (beta chain) has only a few counts. Its specificity is unknown. The CDR3 runs 14 residues. Trimming left V 4 bases short and J 3 bases short, with 10 bases between. The germline CDR1 and CDR2 sequences are SGHAT and FQNNGV. Through a sample-barcoded 5' primer and a J-beta primer mix, a second PCR was run for roughly 6 to 11 cycles. All cDNA molecules were each tagged by a template-switch adaptor with 12 random nucleotides. TCRdb re-derived calls from the 5' RACE reads in MiXCR, one entry per CDR3 protein. The sample lists roughly 1.4 million distinct CDR3 sequences, around 59% occurring once. Drawing of peripheral blood yielded approximately 10 milliliters from each donor. At least 7 million PBMCs were isolated per sample. The data stem from a study of blood T cells in healthy people across ages. Study results and limitations: The CMV status of each donor remained undetermined, and this could have confounded shifts in expanded clonotypes.

The sample comprised blood. The receptor was derived from a man between 18 and 35 years old in good health. V is TRBV11-2 and J is TRBJ1-5; a possible D gene is TRBD1 (6 bases). CDR3 coding DNA: TGTGCCAGCAGCTCCGACAGGTTCAATCAGCCCCAGCATTTT. It encodes CASSSDRFNQPQHF. The variable domain in full, with the rest retrieved from reference TRBV11-2 and TRBJ1-5, is EAGVAQSPRYKIIEKRQSVAFWCNPISGHATLYWYQQILGQGPKLLIQFQNNGVVDDSQLPKDRFSAERLKGVDSTLKIQPAKLEDSAVYLCASSSDRFNQPQHFGDGTRLSIL.